A selection of T cell receptor beta chains follows, all from one sample in a study of T cell changes during pregnancy in multiple sclerosis. TCRdb keeps only in-frame clones here, not all; method: immunoSEQ multiplex PCR. Among about 42,000 clones listed, about 91% were seen once. The sequencing used CD4+ T cells from peripheral blood mononuclear cells, collected after pregnancy. Receptors were obtained from a female donor in good health, enrolled as a control in a pregnancy study. CDR3s leave out the opening cysteine and the closing phenylalanine or tryptophan. The D gene is left open where the match is weak. The listing skips clone size in some rows; elsewhere it reads once, few, many or a size class.

size: NA
D: TRBD1
V: TRBV6-5
length: 11
J: TRBJ1-2
CDR3: ASSGQGRSGYT

size: NA
D: TRBD1
V: TRBV4-1
length: 13
J: TRBJ1-5
CDR3: ASSLGTGGFQPQH

size: NA
D: TRBD1
V: TRBV5-1
length: 12
J: TRBJ2-1
CDR3: ATSRDRVVDEQF

size: NA
D: TRBD1
V: TRBV19
length: 10
J: TRBJ1-5
CDR3: ASGDRDQPQH

size: few
D: TRBD1
V: TRBV5-6
length: 12
J: TRBJ1-5
CDR3: ASSMTGMVQPQH

size: NA
D: NA
V: TRBV7-8
length: 13
J: TRBJ2-2
CDR3: ASSSPDYGTGELF

size: NA
D: NA
V: TRBV30
length: 11
J: TRBJ1-6
CDR3: AWSVIGHSPLH

size: NA
D: TRBD1
V: TRBV29-1
length: 11
J: TRBJ1-5
CDR3: SVITGGGQPQH

size: NA
D: TRBD2
V: TRBV7-8
length: 14
J: TRBJ2-1
CDR3: ASSHRAPGLAGEQF

size: NA
D: TRBD2
V: TRBV6-1
length: 13
J: TRBJ2-7
CDR3: ASSEVSGGRDEQY

size: NA
D: TRBD1
V: TRBV7-9
length: 16
J: TRBJ2-1
CDR3: ASSPPPRDRGFYNEQF

size: NA
D: NA
V: TRBV6-1
length: 12
J: TRBJ2-7
CDR3: ASRGGGRAYEQY

size: NA
D: TRBD1
V: TRBV2
length: 11
J: TRBJ2-5
CDR3: ASSVGTAETQY

size: NA
D: TRBD2
V: TRBV5-1
length: 12
J: TRBJ2-1
CDR3: ASSLSGGPRGQF

size: NA
D: TRBD1
V: TRBV7-9
length: 13
J: TRBJ1-2
CDR3: ASSLEQGAHYGYT

size: NA
D: TRBD1
V: TRBV30
length: 15
J: TRBJ1-1
CDR3: AWKGRGRMEGRTEAF

size: NA
D: NA
V: TRBV7-2
length: 11
J: TRBJ1-2
CDR3: ASSSSRVYGYT

size: NA
D: TRBD2
V: TRBV5-4
length: 12
J: TRBJ2-5
CDR3: ASSGGLAGETQY

size: NA
D: NA
V: TRBV2
length: 13
J: TRBJ2-3
CDR3: ASSGTKHLGSTQY

size: NA
D: NA
V: TRBV10-3
length: 12
J: TRBJ2-7
CDR3: AISDGLNNYEQY